This T cell receptor (beta chain) was recovered during a study of OX40 agonist ivuxolimab in advanced cancers. Generated by immunoSEQ multiplex PCR, the TCRdb table keeps only in-frame clones and is missing some. Among 65,000 to 80,000 clones listed, about 90% were seen once. This CDR3 has 13 amino acids. Germline assignment: CDR1 SQVTM and CDR2 ANQGSEA. The ends lost 4 bases at V and 2 bases at J; junction bases unmatched: 2. The receptor was derived from an adult with an advanced solid tumor such as melanoma, head and neck, liver or kidney cancer. V gene TRBV29-1 combines with J gene TRBJ2-1; TRBD1 matches 7 bases. Sequences were derived from CD4+ or CD8+ T cells sorted from blood, sampled in a trial of the OX40 agonist ivuxolimab. This chain's CDR3 is CSVARGTYNEQFF. CDR3 sequence (DNA): TGCAGCGTTGCCAGGGGGACCTACAATGAGCAGTTCTTC.